The 27 T cell receptor beta chains presented below share a single source sample, sequenced in a study of cytomegalovirus exposure and HLA in healthy donors. The method was immunoSEQ multiplex PCR; TCRdb's version includes in-frame clones alone and lacks a portion of them. Here the sample spans some 170,000 clones, about 83% being singletons. The material sequenced was PBMCs. The receptor set was obtained from a woman aged 30 to 39 in good health and CMV-seronegative.

The sample holds one count of this clone. This rearrangement joins TRBV4-3 to TRBJ1-3; D unresolved. V shed 0 bases and J shed 0 bases, with 12 bases lying between them. CDR1 and CDR2 (germline): LGHNA, YSLEER. The CDR3 extends over 17 amino acids. The CDR3 coding sequence is TGCGCCAGCAGCCAAGACCCTGGACTAACCTCTGGAAACACCATATATTTT. This translates into CASSQDPGLTSGNTIYF.

This clone was seen just once. The rearrangement joins TRBV11-2 to TRBJ1-2, with TRBD1 matching 7 bases. Germline V gene data show CDR1 as SGHAT and CDR2 as FQNNGV. The V segment lost 5 bases and the J segment 4 bases; nucleotides outside the gene matches: 10. This CDR3 has 15 amino acids. The CDR3 here is CASSNLRGPTYGYTF. CDR3 in DNA: TGTGCCAGCAGCAATTTGAGGGGGCCAACCTATGGCTACACCTTC.

The chain employs TRBV25-1 and TRBJ1-2, with D uncertain. The V gene lost 2 bases and the J gene lost 8 bases, with 12 bases spanning the gap. Germline-derived CDR1 and CDR2 are MGHDK and SYGVNS. The CDR3 runs 13 residues. The CDR3 DNA reads TGTGCCAGCAGTGAAATCGGCCCCGGGGGCTACACCTTC. This codes for CASSEIGPGGYTF.

This clone was counted a single time. The rearrangement uses TRBV5-5 and TRBJ1-6; D unresolved. From germline, CDR1 is SGHKS and CDR2 YYEKEE (reference sequence). The CDR3 is 15 residues long. V lost 1 base, J lost 9 bases, and 14 bases lay in between. CDR3 sequence reads: CASSLYGEIGSPLHF. The CDR3 nucleotides read TGTGCCAGCAGCTTGTACGGGGAGATAGGTTCACCCCTCCACTTT.

The J gene is TRBJ2-3, the V gene TRBV6-1, with D unclear. Trimming took off 5 bases at V and 2 bases at J, with 11 bases between the two ends. CDR1 is MNHNS, CDR2 SASEGT, per germline. This CDR3 comprises 14 residues. CDR3: CASSPTTITDTQYF. As DNA, the CDR3 is TGTGCCAGCAGTCCGACCACTATCACAGATACGCAGTATTTT.

The CDR3, as DNA: TGCAGCGTTGAAGATCCCGACAGGGGGGTCCCCTACGAGCAGTACTTC. As protein: CSVEDPDRGVPYEQYF. The chain is built from TRBV29-1 and TRBJ2-7, with 9 bases lining up with TRBD1. This CDR3 region has 16 residues. Germline loops: CDR1 SQVTM, CDR2 ANQGSEA. The ends lost 0 bases at V and 2 bases at J; junction bases unmatched: 8.

The chain carries TRBV2 and TRBJ2-1, with D possibly being TRBD1 (6 bases). The CDR3 totals 13 residues. V was pared by 5 bases and J by 7 bases, with 12 bases between. Germline CDR1 reads SNHLY; CDR2 reads FYNNEI. The CDR3 DNA reads as TGTGCCAGCAGTTACAGGGCTGGGAATGAGCAGTTCTTC. Its protein product is CASSYRAGNEQFF.

This rearrangement joins TRBV6-6 to TRBJ2-5, with 8 nucleotides matching TRBD2. Germline CDR1 is MNHNY and CDR2 is SVGAGI (reference sequence). The CDR3 covers 15 residues. The trim removed 3 bases at V and 5 bases at J, leaving 8 bases unmatched. The CDR3 sequence: CASSYYAGGWETQYF. CDR3 DNA: TGTGCCAGCAGTTATTATGCGGGGGGCTGGGAGACCCAGTACTTC.

This clone showed up just a few times. This rearrangement joins TRBV19 to TRBJ1-6; the D gene is possibly TRBD1 (6 bases). The CDR3 contains 14 residues. Germline CDR1 and CDR2: LNHDA and SQIVND (reference sequence). Trimming removed 6 bases from V and 7 bases from J, with 13 bases in between. The CDR3 coding sequence is TGTGCCAGTAGAGGGGGTCGCGGGAATTCACCCCTCCACTTT. Translating gives CASRGGRGNSPLHF.

This rearrangement joins TRBV21-1 to TRBJ2-7; no DNA check was done on the table's D call, TRBD1. TRBV21-1 is a pseudogene locus. The CDR3 has 18 amino acids. CDR3 bases: TGTGCCAGCAGCAAAAACGGCGGCAGGACAGCCTACTCCTACGAGCAGTACTTC. It codes for CASSKNGGRTAYSYEQYF.

The rearrangement links TRBV7-9 to TRBJ1-3; D unclear. The CDR3 is made up of 15 amino acids. V shed 3 bases and J shed 0 bases, with 9 bases lying between them. CDR1 is SEHNR and CDR2 is FQNEAQ in the germline V gene (reference sequence). Written as DNA, the CDR3 is TGTGCCAGCAGCTTCAAGCAAAACTCTGGAAACACCATATATTTT. Its protein product is CASSFKQNSGNTIYF.

The CDR3 reads CASVQGGYGYTF. DNA of the CDR3: TGTGCCAGCGTACAGGGGGGCTATGGCTACACCTTC. The chain has TRBV6-1 and TRBJ1-2; 8 bases match TRBD1. The CDR3 is made up of 12 amino acids. The germline V gene has CDR1 MNHNS and CDR2 SASEGT. J lost 4 bases, V lost 8 bases, and 3 bases had no gene match.

This chain links TRBV11-2 with TRBJ1-4, with a tentative D call TRBD1 (6 bases). The ends were cut back, 1 base at V and 5 bases at J, with 11 bases in the middle. Germline V gives CDR1 SGHAT, CDR2 FQNNGV. The CDR3 is made up of 15 amino acids. The CDR3 here is CASSLVGRGNEKLFF. CDR3 nucleotides: TGTGCCAGCAGCTTAGTGGGCAGGGGCAATGAAAAACTGTTTTTT.

The chain combines TRBV27 with TRBJ1-1, with a possible D match to TRBD1 (5 bases). The germline CDR1 and CDR2 sequences are MNHEY and SMNVEV (reference sequence). The CDR3 runs 15 residues. Trimming stripped 4 bases from V and 1 base from J, with 13 bases between. CDR3 bases: TGTGCCAGCAGTTCTTCCGGGGGTGCGAACACTGAAGCTTTCTTT. It encodes CASSSSGGANTEAFF.

This clone occurred once. This chain joins TRBV7-8 and TRBJ2-1; tentative D call: TRBD2 (5 bases). This CDR3 is 15 amino acids long. V was pared by 1 base and J by 7 bases, with 14 bases between. Germline V gene data show CDR1 as SGHVS and CDR2 as FQNEAQ. CDR3 protein: CASSLVTGELNEQFF. The CDR3 DNA follows: TGTGCCAGCAGCTTAGTTACCGGGGAATTGAATGAGCAGTTCTTC.

The rearrangement uses TRBV6-5 and TRBJ1-2; D might be TRBD1 (6 bases). Germline-derived CDR1 and CDR2 are MNHEY and SVGAGI. CDR3 size: 14 residues. The V end lost 8 bases, the J end lost 2 bases, and 15 bases lay between the germline ends. The CDR3 DNA reads as TGTGCCAGCCCTGATAGAGGACAGAACTATGGCTACACCTTC. The encoded protein is CASPDRGQNYGYTF.

The J gene is TRBJ1-6, the V gene TRBV4-2; D unclear. Per germline, CDR1 LGHNA and CDR2 YNFKEQ. Trimming took 3 bases from V and 0 from J, leaving 15 bases between them. The CDR3 has 18 residues. CDR3 DNA sequence: TGTGCCAGCAGCCACCCGTTGGCGGATAGCTCCTATAATTCACCCCTCCACTTT. Protein: CASSHPLADSSYNSPLHF.

This clone has a handful of counts. The chain has TRBV30 and TRBJ1-6; the match to TRBD1 covers 9 bases. There are 15 residues in the CDR3. Trimming removed 3 bases from V and 8 bases from J; junction bases left unmatched: 8. Germline V gene lookup returns CDR1 GTSNPN and CDR2 SVGIG (reference sequence). CDR3 protein: CAWRVVTGGDSPLHF. As DNA, the CDR3 is TGTGCCTGGAGAGTTGTAACAGGGGGCGATTCACCCCTCCACTTT.

The CDR3 region has the DNA TGTGCCAGCAGTTATGTAGGGGGCGGTGGCTACACCTTC. Translating gives CASSYVGGGGYTF. The chain couples TRBV6-6 to TRBJ1-2; the match to TRBD1 covers 7 bases. The germline V gene has CDR1 MNHNY and CDR2 SVGAGI (reference sequence). This CDR3 is 13 amino acids long. The junction had 5 bases not matched to a gene; V was cut back by 3 bases and J by 7 bases.

This chain connects TRBV7-8 to TRBJ1-1; no definite D call. V gave up 1 base and J gave up 1 base, with 16 bases separating them. Germline CDR1 SGHVS, CDR2 FQNEAQ. The CDR3 runs to 17 residues. The DNA for the CDR3 is TGTGCCAGCAGCTTAGAGCTGGGAGGATTGGGGAACACTGAAGCTTTCTTT. Translating it yields CASSLELGGLGNTEAFF.

This chain uses TRBV16 with TRBJ1-2, with unresolved D. The germline V and J ends were trimmed by 5 bases and 14 bases, with 24 bases remaining between them. Per germline, CDR1 KGHSY and CDR2 FQNENV. The CDR3 is 14 amino acids. The CDR3 sequence is CASSYSDRGTNLTF. The CDR3 bases are TGTGCCAGCAGCTATTCAGACCGGGGAACGAACTTAACCTTC.

The rearrangement links TRBV2 to TRBJ2-5; D is unresolved. The V and J ends lost 2 bases and 0 bases respectively, with 10 bases between them. CDR3 length equals 15 residues. Germline CDR1 is SNHLY and CDR2 is FYNNEI. CDR3 loop: CASSEQQIYQETQYF. The CDR3 bases are TGTGCCAGCAGTGAACAACAGATATACCAAGAGACCCAGTACTTC.

This rearrangement joins TRBV19 to TRBJ2-7, with 11 nucleotides matching TRBD2. From germline, CDR1 is LNHDA and CDR2 SQIVND (reference sequence). V trimming: 8 bases; J trimming: 2 bases; junction bases outside the gene matches: 2. This CDR3 contains 13 residues. The CDR3 loop is CASRLAGTYEQYF. CDR3 in DNA: TGTGCCAGTCGACTAGCGGGGACCTACGAGCAGTACTTC.

The chain carries TRBV5-6 and TRBJ1-6, with D unresolved. The germline V gene has CDR1 SGHDT and CDR2 YYEEEE. Trimming shortened V by 0 bases and J by 5 bases, and 12 bases separated the two germline ends. The CDR3 length is 16 residues. The CDR3 spells CASSLVSPSDNSPLHF. CDR3 bases: TGTGCCAGCAGCTTGGTATCGCCTTCAGATAATTCACCCCTCCACTTT.

The CDR3 sequence is CASSEGRTYEQYF. As DNA, the CDR3 is TGTGCCAGCAGTGAAGGCAGGACCTACGAGCAGTACTTC. V usage is TRBV6-1 and J usage is TRBJ2-7, with unresolved D. The germline CDR1 and CDR2 sequences are MNHNS and SASEGT. The V gene lost 1 base and the J gene lost 2 bases, with 6 bases spanning the gap. This CDR3 spans 13 amino acids.

J is TRBJ1-5 and V is TRBV15; 8 bases match TRBD1. CDR1 LNHNV and CDR2 YYDKDF come from the germline V gene (reference sequence). The CDR3 totals 18 residues. With V trimmed by 1 base and J by 0 bases, 8 bases remained unmatched. The CDR3 region has the DNA TGTGCCACCAGCAGAGGTACAGGGGGGGACTATAGCAATCAGCCCCAGCATTTT. This sequence encodes CATSRGTGGDYSNQPQHF.

This sequence joins TRBV27 and TRBJ1-1, with 7 bases that match TRBD1. CDR1 and CDR2 from the germline V gene are MNHEY and SMNVEV (reference sequence). V lost 1 base, J lost 5 bases, and 4 bases stayed unmatched. CDR3 length: 14 residues. CDR3 coding DNA: TGTGCCAGCAGTTTATATACAGGGGATACTGAAGCTTTCTTT. Its protein product is CASSLYTGDTEAFF.